The following is a T cell receptor (beta chain) sequence with its context. Unrecorded immune exposure was likely among donors, who were nominally healthy when sampled. The entry originates in a study of cytomegalovirus exposure and HLA in healthy donors. Overall study context: HLA-typed donors were the source of approximately 80 million unique TCRs held in an early data release. Of some 410 genotyped donors, more than 65% grouped in the Caucasian-associated ancestry cluster.

Researchers ran the PCR with 60 Vbeta and 13 Jbeta primers. Clones were sequenced by immunoSEQ multiplex PCR, and TCRdb holds only the in-frame ones, with some missing. The sample has about 96,000 clones, under 85% seen once; the top ten hold around an eighth. The CDR3 is 16 residues long. Germline trimming cut 7 bases from V and 4 bases from J; bases unmatched to any gene: 10. Germline CDR1 MNHEY, CDR2 SMNVEV (reference sequence). V is TRBV27 and J is TRBJ2-1; 10 bases line up with TRBD2. This clonotype originated in a woman between 65 and 79 years old in good health and CMV-seropositive. The specimen was PBMCs. In DNA form, the CDR3 reads TGTGCCAGCACGGATAGCGGGGGGCTGGGATACAATGAGCAGTTCTTC. Translating it yields CASTDSGGLGYNEQFF.